This TCR beta chain was identified in a study of glioma-infiltrating T cells after dendritic cell vaccination. Study-level information: Samples are from glioblastoma patients in Phase I and II dendritic cell vaccine trials. Three intradermal dendritic cell vaccine injections were given every two weeks.

Study findings and constraints: Complete blood and tumor specimen sets were limited to few patients.

All glioblastoma patients lacked an isocitrate dehydrogenase mutation. For this clone: The antigen remains unidentified.

Some clones are missing from TCRdb's copy, which holds only in-frame ones; the method was immunoSEQ multiplex PCR. The table records 75,000 to 100,000 clones, roughly 83% of them present only once. V lost 5 bases and J 5 bases, leaving 12 bases between the germline ends. Germline V gene data show CDR1 as SQVTM and CDR2 as ANQGSEA. CDR3 length: 12 residues. Source: blood, taken before dendritic cell vaccination. The TCR was taken from a human donor with glioblastoma. J is TRBJ2-5 and V is TRBV29-1; D may be TRBD2 (5 bases). Here the CDR3 DNA reads TGCAGCGTTAACACCGGCGGGGAGACCCAGTACTTC. It codes for CSVNTGGETQYF. The full variable domain, completed using reference TRBV29-1 and TRBJ2-5, is SAVISQKPSRDICQRGTSLTIQCQVDSQVTMMFWYRQQPGQSLTLIATANQGSEATYESGFVIDKFPISRPNLTFSTLTVSNMSPEDSSIYLCSVNTGGETQYFGPGTRLLVL.